This TCR beta chain was profiled in a study of blood T cell repertoires in COVID-19. The CDR3 length is 14 residues. The V gene's germline CDR1 is SEHNR and CDR2 FQNEAQ (reference sequence). The V gene lost 1 base and the J gene lost 3 bases, with 6 bases spanning the gap. This table comes from immunoSEQ multiplex PCR, and its TCRdb copy is limited to in-frame clones, with some not included. The data show around 300,000 clones, almost 90% seen once. This TCR derives from a woman in her 30s with COVID-19, enrolled during active disease. This rearrangement joins TRBV7-9 to TRBJ1-4; no firm D call. Sequenced input: peripheral blood. In nucleotides, the CDR3 is TGTGCCAGCAGCTTAGTCCAGTCTAATGAAAAACTGTTTTTT. Translation: CASSLVQSNEKLFF.